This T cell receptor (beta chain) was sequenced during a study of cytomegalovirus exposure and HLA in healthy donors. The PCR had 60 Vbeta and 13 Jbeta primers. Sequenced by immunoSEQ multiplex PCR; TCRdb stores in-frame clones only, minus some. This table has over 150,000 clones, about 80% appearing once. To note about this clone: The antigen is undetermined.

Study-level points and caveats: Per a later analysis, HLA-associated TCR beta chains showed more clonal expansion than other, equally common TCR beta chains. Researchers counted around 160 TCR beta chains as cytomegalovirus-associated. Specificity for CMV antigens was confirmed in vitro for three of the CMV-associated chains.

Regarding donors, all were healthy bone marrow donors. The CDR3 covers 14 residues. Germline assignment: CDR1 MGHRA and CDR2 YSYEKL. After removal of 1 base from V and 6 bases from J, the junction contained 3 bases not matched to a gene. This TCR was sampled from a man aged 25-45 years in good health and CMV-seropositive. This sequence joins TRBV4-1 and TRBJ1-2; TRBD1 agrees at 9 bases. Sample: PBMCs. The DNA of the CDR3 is TGCGCCAGCAGCCAAGCGGGACAGGGACATGGCTACACCTTC. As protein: CASSQAGQGHGYTF.